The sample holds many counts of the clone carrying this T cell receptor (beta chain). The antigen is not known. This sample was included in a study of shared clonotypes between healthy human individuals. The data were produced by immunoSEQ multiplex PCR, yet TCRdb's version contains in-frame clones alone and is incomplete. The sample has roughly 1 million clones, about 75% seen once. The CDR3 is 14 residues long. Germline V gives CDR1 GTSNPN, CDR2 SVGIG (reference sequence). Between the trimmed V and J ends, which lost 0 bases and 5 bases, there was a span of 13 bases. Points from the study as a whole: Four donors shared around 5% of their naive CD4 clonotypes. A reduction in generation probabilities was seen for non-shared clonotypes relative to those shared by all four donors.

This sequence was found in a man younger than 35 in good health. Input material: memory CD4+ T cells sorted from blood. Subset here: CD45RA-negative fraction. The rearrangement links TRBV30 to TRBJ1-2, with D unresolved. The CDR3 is CAWSVDSFGYGYTF. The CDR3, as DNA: TGTGCCTGGAGTGTAGACTCCTTTGGATATGGCTACACCTTC. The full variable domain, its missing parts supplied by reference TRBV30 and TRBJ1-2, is SQTIHQWPATLVQPVGSPLSLECTVEGTSNPNLYWYRQAAGRGLQLLFYSVGIGQISSEVPQNLSASRPQDRQFILSSKKLLLSDSGFYLCAWSVDSFGYGYTFGSGTRLTVV.